The 22 T cell receptor beta chains presented below share a single source sample, sequenced in a study of shared clonotypes between healthy human individuals. Terminally differentiated effector memory CD45RA+ cells were left out of the naive CD8 fraction, which was CD45RO-negative and positively selected for CCR7. The data were produced by immunoSEQ multiplex PCR, yet TCRdb's version contains in-frame clones alone and is incomplete. The sample carries about 2.1 million clones, about 93% recorded once. The specimen sequenced was naive CD8+ T cells from PBMCs. The source of these receptors is a man younger than 30 in good health. Some clones in this sample may be carry-over from other donors' samples.

The chain couples TRBV5-1 to TRBJ2-3; no firm D call. Germline lookup yields CDR1 SGHRS and CDR2 YFSETQ. This CDR3 is built from 14 residues. Trimming removed 3 bases at V and 2 bases at J, with 10 bases between. The DNA for the CDR3 is TGCGCCAGCAGCTCGATCCTTCTCACAGATACGCAGTATTTT. This translates into CASSSILLTDTQYF.

V gene TRBV25-1 combines with J gene TRBJ1-1; D gene uncertain. The CDR3 consists of 14 residues. Germline CDR1 reads MGHDK; CDR2 reads SYGVNS. With 3 bases removed from V and 7 bases from J, the gap between germline ends came to 15 bases. Here the CDR3 DNA reads TGTGCCAGCAGTGACGGGGTTGGTAGTAATGAAGCTTTCTTT. Amino acids: CASSDGVGSNEAFF. The full variable domain, completed using reference TRBV25-1 and TRBJ1-1, is EADIYQTPRYLVIGTGKKITLECSQTMGHDKMYWYQQDPGMELHLIHYSYGVNSTEKGDLSSESTVSRIRTEHFPLTLESARPSHTSQYLCASSDGVGSNEAFFGQGTRLTVV.

This sequence joins TRBV2 and TRBJ2-1; TRBD2 is a possible D gene (5 bases). Germline V gene lookup returns CDR1 SNHLY and CDR2 FYNNEI. With 5 bases removed from V and 5 bases from J, the gap between germline ends came to 16 bases. The CDR3 has 15 amino acids. CDR3 DNA: TGTGCCAGCAGTAGACGGGAAGCTATCGACAATGAGCAGTTCTTC. Translated: CASSRREAIDNEQFF.

The gene calls are TRBV2 and TRBJ1-5; perhaps TRBD1 as D (5 bases). Germline V gene sequence: CDR1 SNHLY, CDR2 FYNNEI. V was cut by 6 bases and J by 6 bases, with 12 bases left in between. The CDR3 spans 13 residues. CDR3 nucleotides: TGTGCCAGCAGAGGACACGGGGGTCAGCCCCAGCATTTT. Translated: CASRGHGGQPQHF. The whole variable domain, filled in from reference TRBV2 and TRBJ1-5, reads EPEVTQTPSHQVTQMGQEVILRCVPISNHLYFYWYRQILGQKVEFLVSFYNNEISEKSEIFDDQFSVERPDGSNFTLKIRSTKLEDSAMYFCASRGHGGQPQHFGDGTRLSIL.

This sequence joins TRBV7-6 and TRBJ1-3, with D unresolved. Germline V gene lookup returns CDR1 SGHVS and CDR2 FNYEAQ. The CDR3 is made up of 13 amino acids. Trimming removed 5 bases at V and 7 bases at J, with 12 bases between. CDR3 nucleotides: TGTGCCAGCAGCCACAGTTTGGACAACACCATATATTTT. This encodes CASSHSLDNTIYF.

V gene TRBV5-6 combines with J gene TRBJ2-5; TRBD1 matches 8 bases. The ends lost 0 bases at V and 5 bases at J; junction bases unmatched: 6. CDR3 length equals 15 residues. Looked up from germline, CDR1 is SGHDT and CDR2 is YYEEEE. As DNA, the CDR3 is TGTGCCAGCAGCTTGGGACAGGGGAGTGTGGAGACCCAGTACTTC. Residues: CASSLGQGSVETQYF.

The chain employs TRBV9 and TRBJ2-7, with D tentatively TRBD2 (6 bases). This CDR3 spans 16 amino acids. Germline lookup yields CDR1 SGDLS and CDR2 YYNGEE. V gave up 0 bases and J gave up 2 bases, with 15 bases separating them. CDR3 DNA: TGTGCCAGCAGCGTAGGCGGGACGGCTTATCCCTACGAGCAGTACTTC. Translation gives CASSVGGTAYPYEQYF.

The chain combines TRBV7-6 with TRBJ2-5; D is unresolved. V lost 0 bases and J 5 bases, leaving 7 bases between the germline ends. The CDR3 extends over 13 amino acids. Germline CDR1 and CDR2: SGHVS and FNYEAQ. The CDR3 spells CASSLAISETQYF. The CDR3 bases are TGTGCCAGCAGCTTAGCTATATCGGAGACCCAGTACTTC. Filled out from reference TRBV7-6 and TRBJ2-5, the complete variable domain reads GAGVSQSPRYKVTKRGQDVALRCDPISGHVSLYWYRQALGQGPEFLTYFNYEAQQDKSGLPNDRFSAERPEGSISTLTIQRTEQRDSAMYRCASSLAISETQYFGPGTRLLVL.

V usage is TRBV4-3 and J usage is TRBJ1-4; D unresolved. Per the germline V gene, CDR1 is LGHNA and CDR2 is YSLEER. CDR3 size: 17 residues. Trimming pared 0 bases from V and 0 bases from J, leaving 11 bases between. CDR3 DNA: TGCGCCAGCAGCCAAGAAGGTGGACTTGCAACTAATGAAAAACTGTTTTTT. Residues: CASSQEGGLATNEKLFF.

The rearrangement joins TRBV28 to TRBJ2-7; TRBD1 might be the D (6 bases). Germline CDR1 is MDHEN and CDR2 is SYDVKM. The CDR3 has 13 amino acids. V was pared by 11 bases and J by 3 bases, with 17 bases between. The CDR3 here is CAGARGPDYEQYF. The CDR3 region has the DNA TGTGCCGGAGCCAGGGGCCCCGACTACGAGCAGTACTTC.

CDR3 nucleotides: TGTGCCAGCACGATGGGAGTGAACACTGAAGCTTTCTTT. Its translation is CASTMGVNTEAFF. The genes are TRBV28 and TRBJ1-1; D is unclear. V shed 7 bases and J shed 0 bases, with 9 bases lying between them. The CDR3 is made up of 13 amino acids. Germline V gene data show CDR1 as MDHEN and CDR2 as SYDVKM.

The chain combines TRBV6-5 with TRBJ1-2, with 7 bases that match TRBD1. Trimming took 5 bases from V and 10 from J; bases not matched to a gene: 7. This CDR3 spans 12 amino acids. The germline gives CDR1 MNHEY, CDR2 SVGAGI. CDR3 bases: TGTGCCAGCAGTGAGGGGGCCCTTGACTACACCTTC. It codes for CASSEGALDYTF.

This rearrangement joins TRBV5-6 to TRBJ2-3; D is possibly TRBD1 or TRBD2 (5 bases each). Trimming pared 3 bases from V and 0 bases from J, leaving 14 bases between. This CDR3 has 16 residues. The germline gives CDR1 SGHDT, CDR2 YYEEEE. The CDR3 loop is CASSWLGEISTDTQYF. The CDR3 DNA follows: TGTGCCAGCAGCTGGTTAGGGGAGATTAGCACAGATACGCAGTATTTT.

The V gene is TRBV27, the J gene TRBJ1-1; D might be TRBD1 (5 bases). CDR1 and CDR2 (germline): MNHEY, SMNVEV (reference sequence). The ends were cut back, 5 bases at V and 4 bases at J, with 20 bases in the middle. The length of the CDR3 is 16 residues. The CDR3 protein is CASSPDWGVLRTEAFF. The CDR3 DNA sequence: TGTGCCAGCAGTCCGGACTGGGGCGTTCTTCGCACTGAAGCTTTCTTT.

The chain employs TRBV6-5 and TRBJ1-6; no clear D gene. CDR3 length: 16 residues. The V end was cut by 0 bases, the J end by 9 bases, with 15 bases between. CDR1 is MNHEY and CDR2 is SVGAGI in the germline V gene. The CDR3 protein is CASSYSTEVLSSPLHF. DNA of the CDR3: TGTGCCAGCAGTTACTCGACCGAGGTCTTGTCTTCACCCCTCCACTTT.

This chain connects TRBV27 to TRBJ1-1; no firm D call. The CDR3 consists of 15 residues. V was pared by 6 bases and J by 1 base, with 15 bases between. Germline values: CDR1 MNHEY, CDR2 SMNVEV (reference sequence). The DNA for the CDR3 is TGTGCCAGCAGCTCAGTGATGCGAAGGAACACTGAAGCTTTCTTT. Translating it yields CASSSVMRRNTEAFF.

J is TRBJ1-2 and V is TRBV7-9, with 10 bases lining up with TRBD1. V gave up 5 bases and J gave up 8 bases; unmatched junction bases: 8. The CDR3 has 14 residues. Germline CDR1 and CDR2: SEHNR and FQNEAQ (reference sequence). CDR3 nucleotide sequence: TGTGCCAGCAGCGAGGGACAGGGGAGACAAGGCTACACCTTC. It is translated as CASSEGQGRQGYTF.

J is TRBJ2-5 and V is TRBV27; a possible D gene is TRBD2 (7 bases). The ends were cut back, 2 bases at V and 4 bases at J, with 11 bases in the middle. This CDR3 region has 14 residues. From germline, CDR1 is MNHEY and CDR2 SMNVEV (reference sequence). This CDR3 is CASSLIGGPETQYF. Written as DNA, the CDR3 is TGTGCCAGCAGTTTAATCGGGGGGCCAGAGACCCAGTACTTC.

The rearrangement joins TRBV7-9 to TRBJ1-4, with 7 positions matching TRBD1. V lost 10 bases to trimming and J lost 4 bases; unmatched junction nucleotides: 12. The CDR3 has 15 amino acids. Germline V gene data show CDR1 as SEHNR and CDR2 as FQNEAQ (reference sequence). The CDR3 nucleotides are TGTGCCACCAGGGGTCAGGACAGGCTTAATGAAAAACTGTTTTTT. Its translation is CATRGQDRLNEKLFF. The variable domain in full, completed from reference TRBV7-9 and TRBJ1-4, reads DTGVSQNPRHKITKRGQNVTFRCDPISEHNRLYWYRQTLGQGPEFLTYFQNEAQLEKSRLLSDRFSAERPKGSFSTLEIQRTEQGDSAMYLCATRGQDRLNEKLFFGSGTQLSVL.

The chain couples TRBV27 to TRBJ2-3; D uncertain. This CDR3 has 15 residues. Trimming left V 4 bases short and J 2 bases short, with 13 bases between. Germline-derived CDR1 and CDR2 are MNHEY and SMNVEV (reference sequence). The chain's CDR3 is CASSSTPLITDTQYF. The CDR3 DNA is TGTGCCAGCAGTTCGACACCCTTGATCACAGATACGCAGTATTTT.

The chain couples TRBV27 to TRBJ1-2; D perhaps matches TRBD1 (6 bases). The CDR3 is 14 residues long. Per the germline V gene, CDR1 is MNHEY and CDR2 is SMNVEV (reference sequence). Trimming took off 0 bases at V and 6 bases at J, with 11 bases between the two ends. The CDR3: CASSLSGRGDGYTF. The CDR3 DNA reads TGTGCCAGCAGTTTATCCGGCAGGGGAGATGGCTACACCTTC.

This clone was seen a single time. The CDR3 bases are TGTGCCTGGAGTAGTCGGGCTCGTGGTCAGCCCCAGCATTTT. This translates into CAWSSRARGQPQHF. This chain joins TRBV30 and TRBJ1-5, with D unclear. V was cut by 2 bases and J by 6 bases, with 14 bases left in between. This CDR3 is built from 14 residues. Germline loops: CDR1 GTSNPN, CDR2 SVGIG (reference sequence).